Listed below are T cell receptor beta chains from one sample, sequenced in a study of molecular identifiers for immune sequencing clone quantification. TCRdb used MiXCR to reprocess the PCR reads, holding one entry per CDR3 protein. The sample includes some 650,000 distinct CDR3 sequences, 15% to 20% of them seen just once. Specimen: naive CD8+ T cells from blood, with Jurkat cell RNA spiked in. The source of these receptors is a human donor in good health. Some libraries in this study had Jurkat cell RNA spiked in. Each CDR3 is given with its conserved first and last residue. Fields, in order: clone size, CDR3 length, D gene, V gene, J gene, CDR3 protein, CDR3 DNA. D genes are given only for firm matches. Clone size is stated in some rows and not others, as once, few, many or a class when expanded.

many,13,-,TRBV15,TRBJ2-5,CATSRRYQETQYF,TGTGCCACCAGCAGGAGGTACCAAGAGACCCAGTACTTC
many,16,-,TRBV2,TRBJ1-5,CASSEAVQISGQPQHF,TGTGCCAGCAGTGAAGCGGTGCAGATTAGCGGCCAGCCCCAGCATTTT
many,11,-,TRBV20-1,TRBJ2-1,CSARESGEQFF,TGCAGTGCTAGAGAAAGTGGTGAGCAGTTCTTC
many,16,-,TRBV21-1,TRBJ2-7,CASTRDWDPRAYEQYF,TGTGCCAGCACCAGGGATTGGGACCCGCGTGCGTACGAGCAGTACTTC
-,14,-,TRBV2,TRBJ2-1,CASSEQNKENEQFF,TGTGCCAGCAGTGAACAGAACAAAGAGAATGAGCAGTTCTTC
many,15,TRBD2,TRBV7-9,TRBJ2-7,CASSLIGGGAYEQYF,TGTGCCAGCAGCTTAATCGGCGGGGGGGCCTACGAGCAGTACTTC
many,15,TRBD1,TRBV29-1,TRBJ1-2,CSVEPGQGGNYGYTF,TGCAGCGTTGAGCCCGGACAGGGCGGTAACTATGGCTACACCTTC
many,17,-,TRBV7-9,TRBJ2-1,CASSSGSGTAHYNEQFF,TGTGCCAGCAGCTCTGGGTCCGGGACGGCCCACTACAATGAGCAGTTCTTC
many,15,TRBD2,TRBV5-4,TRBJ2-3,CASSWASGSADTQYF,TGTGCCAGCAGCTGGGCTAGCGGGAGCGCAGATACGCAGTATTTT
many,17,TRBD1,TRBV19,TRBJ1-5,CASSKVSPDRGRQPQHF,TGTGCCAGTAGTAAAGTAAGTCCGGACAGGGGGCGGCAGCCCCAGCATTTT
many,13,-,TRBV27,TRBJ2-3,CASSWNNGDTQYF,TGTGCCAGCAGTTGGAACAACGGAGATACGCAGTATTTT
many,16,TRBD1,TRBV5-6,TRBJ2-3,CASSTQQGAVADTQYF,TGTGCCAGCAGCACCCAACAGGGGGCGGTTGCAGATACGCAGTATTTT
many,14,-,TRBV7-6,TRBJ2-5,CASSQLAGLETQYF,TGTGCCAGCAGCCAACTTGCGGGCCTAGAGACCCAGTACTTC
many,13,-,TRBV20-1,TRBJ2-5,CSARGGSPETQYF,TGCAGTGCTAGAGGTGGTTCCCCTGAGACCCAGTACTTC
many,12,-,TRBV7-9,TRBJ1-6,CASSLGISPLHF,TGTGCCAGCAGCCTAGGGATTTCACCCCTCCACTTT
many,16,-,TRBV7-9,TRBJ1-5,CASSLVSVREDQPQHF,TGTGCCAGCAGCTTAGTGTCAGTTCGGGAAGATCAGCCCCAGCATTTT